The T cell receptor (beta chain) under discussion was sequenced for a study of blood T cells in healthy people across ages. Study-wide results and limits: Both higher diversity and more naive CD4+ cells marked long-lived donors when set against aged donors.

The V end lost 4 bases, the J end lost 0 bases, and 18 bases lay between the germline ends. Germline CDR1 reads KGHDR; CDR2 reads SFDVKD. The CDR3 loop spans 18 amino acids. Notes on this clonotype: Its specificity is unknown.

A second PCR of roughly 7 to 11 cycles used a sample-barcoded 5' primer and a J-beta primer mix. Samples each returned at least 3 million CDR3-containing paired-end reads. TCRdb fed the 5' RACE reads into MiXCR, producing one record per CDR3 protein. The sample lists 1.6 million or so distinct CDR3 sequences, around 36% occurring once. The material sequenced was blood. The gene calls are TRBV24-1 and TRBJ2-1; D is perhaps TRBD1 (5 bases). The clonotype originates from a woman in her twenties or thirties in good health. CDR3 amino acids: CATSDQLQGALSYNEQFF. CDR3 nucleotides: TGTGCCACCAGTGACCAATTGCAAGGGGCCCTCTCCTACAATGAGCAGTTCTTC.